One sample yielded the 11 T cell receptor beta chains listed below, sequenced in a study of T cell repertoires in cytomegalovirus infection. TCRdb reprocessed the reads with MiXCR, giving one entry per CDR3 protein. There are 800,000 to 950,000 distinct CDR3 sequences in the sample; 32% occur only once, and 9.5% to 15% lies in the top ten. The antigens of these receptors remain unknown. Here the sequenced sample was cultured CD8+ T cells from PBMCs, taken from culture after CMV antigen stimulation. The receptors originated from a human donor in good health (CMV status not recorded). Some clones in this sample may be carry-over from other donors' samples.

This clonotype has more than one count but fewer than ten. This chain connects TRBV7-9 to TRBJ2-5, with 13 bases fitting TRBD2. The CDR3 spans 19 residues. Germline lookup yields CDR1 SEHNR and CDR2 FQNEAQ (reference sequence). Losses at the gene ends were 4 bases for V and 2 bases for J; bases not matched to a gene: 13. CDR3 residues: CASSSGTSGMGVRQETQYF. For the CDR3, the DNA is TGTGCCAGCAGCTCCGGGACTAGCGGGATGGGCGTGAGGCAAGAGACCCAGTACTTC.

The genes are TRBV12-3 or TRBV12-4 and TRBJ2-5; D unclear. The CDR3 contains 13 residues. Trimming cost V 3 bases and J 4 bases, with 9 bases left between them. This CDR3 reads CASSLTVPETQYF. The CDR3 DNA reads TGTGCCAGCAGTTTGACTGTCCCAGAGACCCAGTACTTC.

This chain links TRBV6-1 with TRBJ2-7; TRBD1 matches at 7 bases. Germline lookup yields CDR1 MNHNS and CDR2 SASEGT. V shed 1 base, J shed 0 bases, and the junction held 3 bases outside the gene matches. CDR3 length: 15 amino acids. The chain's CDR3 is CASSEGQGPSYEQYV. CDR3 DNA: TGTGCCAGCAGTGAAGGACAGGGTCCCTCCTACGAGCAGTACGTC.

V gene TRBV27 combines with J gene TRBJ2-3, with 13 bases identical to TRBD2. Germline V gives CDR1 MNHEY, CDR2 SMNVEV (reference sequence). The CDR3 is 16 residues long. Losses at the gene ends were 5 bases for V and 11 bases for J; bases not matched to a gene: 13. DNA for the CDR3: TGTGCCAGCAGTACCCGGACTAGCGGGGGCGGGTGGGTGCAGTATTTT. Residues: CASSTRTSGGGWVQYF.

On this clonotype: This may arise from a read error, as a much more abundant clone is one base away. The CDR3 coding sequence is TGTGCCAGCAGCCCACTAATCCCCGCGGTGGGCACAGATATGCAGTATTTT. Encoded protein: CASSPLIPAVGTDMQYF. V usage is TRBV11-2 and J usage is TRBJ2-3, with D unclear. Germline lookup yields CDR1 SGHAT and CDR2 FQNNGV. There are 17 residues in the CDR3. Complete variable domain (other parts from reference TRBV11-2 and TRBJ2-3): EAGVAQSPRYKIIEKRQSVAFWCNPISGHATLYWYQQILGQGPKLLIQFQNNGVVDDSQLPKDRFSAERLKGVDSTLKIQPAKLEDSAVYLCASSPLIPAVGTDMQYFGPGTRLTVL.

The V and J genes are TRBV29-1 and TRBJ2-1; D perhaps matches TRBD2 (5 bases). The CDR3 extends over 15 amino acids. Germline V lookup: CDR1 SQVTM, CDR2 ANQGSEA. V lost 7 bases and J lost 6, with 22 bases in between. CDR3 protein: CSGSGWRWRGNEQFF. Written as DNA, the CDR3 is TGCAGCGGGTCAGGATGGAGGTGGCGTGGCAATGAGCAGTTCTTC.

As to this clonotype: A much bigger clone sits one base away, suggesting this may be a read error. The chain combines TRBV7-2 with TRBJ2-5; D is unresolved. This CDR3 comprises 14 residues. Germline V gene lookup returns CDR1 SGHTA and CDR2 FQGNSA. V gave up 4 bases and J gave up 5 bases, with 14 bases separating them. As DNA, the CDR3 is TGTGCCAGCAGCTCAAGAACCACCGGGGAGACCCAGTACTTC. This encodes CASSSRTTGETQYF.

The chain employs TRBV19 and TRBJ1-6, with TRBD1 matching 10 bases. V shed 8 bases, J shed 8 bases, and the junction held 6 bases outside the gene matches. CDR1 and CDR2 from the germline V gene are LNHDA and SQIVND (reference sequence). This CDR3 spans 14 amino acids. The CDR3 protein is CASGTDRGYSPLHF. The CDR3 nucleotides are TGTGCCAGTGGGACGGACAGGGGGTATTCACCCCTCCACTTT. Based on the CDR3 plus reference TRBV19 and TRBJ1-6, the full variable domain is DGGITQSPKYLFRKEGQNVTLSCEQNLNHDAMYWYRQDPGQGLRLIYYSQIVNDFQKGDIAEGYSVSREKKESFPLTVTSAQKNPTAFYLCASGTDRGYSPLHFGNGTRLTVT.

The genes are TRBV11-2 and TRBJ2-1; 8 nucleotides agree with TRBD1. There are 15 residues in the CDR3. V was clipped by 4 bases and J by 8 bases; unmatched bases: 10. CDR1 SGHAT and CDR2 FQNNGV come from the germline V gene. In DNA form, the CDR3 reads TGTGCCAGCAGCTCAAGCGCCGGGACAGGCGATGAGCAGTTCTTC. It yields the protein CASSSSAGTGDEQFF.

This chain connects TRBV24-1 to TRBJ1-2; D ambiguous. The germline gives CDR1 KGHDR, CDR2 SFDVKD. The length of the CDR3 is 12 residues. Trimming removed 9 bases at V and 2 bases at J, with 9 bases between. The CDR3 coding sequence is TGTGCCACCTACGACCCAAACTATGGCTACACCTTC. Protein product: CATYDPNYGYTF.

The sample holds many counts of this clonotype. CDR3 protein: CASSLHPYEQYF. CDR3 DNA sequence: TGTGCCAGCAGCCTACATCCCTACGAGCAGTACTTC. V usage is TRBV7-2 and J usage is TRBJ2-7; no clear D gene. Deletions cut 5 bases from V and 2 bases from J, with 7 bases between. Germline CDR1 reads SGHTA; CDR2 reads FQGNSA. The CDR3 spans 12 residues. Full variable domain (remainder filled in from reference TRBV7-2 and TRBJ2-7): GAGVSQSPSNKVTEKGKDVELRCDPISGHTALYWYRQSLGQGLEFLIYFQGNSAPDKSGLPSDRFSAERTGGSVSTLTIQRTQQEDSAVYLCASSLHPYEQYFGPGTRLTVT.